The rows below give T cell receptor beta chains drawn from one sample of a study of T cells after yellow fever vaccination. TCRdb fed the 5' RACE reads into MiXCR, producing one record per CDR3 protein. Of a few hundred thousand distinct CDR3 sequences listed, roughly 7% are singletons. This material consisted of PBMCs, taken about 49 days after the first yellow fever vaccination. The origin of the receptors is a man between 18 and 29 years old who received the YFV17D yellow fever vaccine. CDR3s include the opening cysteine and the closing phenylalanine or tryptophan. A D gene is named only where the DNA matches it firmly. Size values are once, few and many counts, or a class for expanded clones, and some rows have none.

j_gene | abundance | d_gene | v_gene | CDR3aa | CDR3nt
TRBJ2-5 | few | - | TRBV21-1 | CASSNRDSSETQYF | TGTGCCAGCAGCAACCGGGACAGTTCTGAGACCCAGTACTTC
TRBJ1-2 | - | - | TRBV4-2 | CASSQGGSAVF | TGTGCCAGCAGCCAAGGGGGGTCGGCAGTCTTC
TRBJ2-5 | - | - | TRBV27 | CASSSHGGGREETQYF | TGTGCCAGCAGTTCTCACGGGGGCGGCCGGGAGGAGACCCAGTACTTC
TRBJ2-1 | few | TRBD2 | TRBV4-3 | CASSHISGGWGNEQFF | TGCGCCAGCAGCCATATCAGCGGGGGGTGGGGCAATGAGCAGTTCTTC
TRBJ2-7 | few | - | TRBV5-1 | CASSLLGFGHEQYF | TGCGCCAGCAGCTTGCTCGGGTTCGGGCACGAGCAGTACTTC
TRBJ2-3 | few | TRBD2 | TRBV29-1 | CSVDRGGSDTQYF | TGCAGCGTTGATCGGGGGGGTTCAGATACGCAGTATTTT
TRBJ2-7 | many | - | TRBV7-2 | CASSHSYSEQYF | TGTGCCAGCAGCCATAGCTATAGCGAGCAGTACTTC
TRBJ1-1 | few | TRBD1 | TRBV5-1 | CASSLLQGEGTEAFF | TGCGCCAGCAGCTTGTTACAGGGGGAGGGGACTGAAGCTTTCTTT
TRBJ1-4 | - | TRBD1 | TRBV7-2 | CTSSTMGQVEKLFF | TGTACCAGCAGCACGATGGGACAGGTTGAAAAACTGTTTTTT
TRBJ2-2 | - | - | TRBV9 | CASSAEPFNTGELFF | TGTGCCAGCAGCGCCGAGCCGTTCAACACCGGGGAGCTGTTTTTT
TRBJ2-2 | few | TRBD1 | TRBV6-1 | CASSPGGQGVPGELFF | TGTGCCAGCAGTCCCGGAGGACAGGGGGTTCCCGGGGAGCTGTTTTTT